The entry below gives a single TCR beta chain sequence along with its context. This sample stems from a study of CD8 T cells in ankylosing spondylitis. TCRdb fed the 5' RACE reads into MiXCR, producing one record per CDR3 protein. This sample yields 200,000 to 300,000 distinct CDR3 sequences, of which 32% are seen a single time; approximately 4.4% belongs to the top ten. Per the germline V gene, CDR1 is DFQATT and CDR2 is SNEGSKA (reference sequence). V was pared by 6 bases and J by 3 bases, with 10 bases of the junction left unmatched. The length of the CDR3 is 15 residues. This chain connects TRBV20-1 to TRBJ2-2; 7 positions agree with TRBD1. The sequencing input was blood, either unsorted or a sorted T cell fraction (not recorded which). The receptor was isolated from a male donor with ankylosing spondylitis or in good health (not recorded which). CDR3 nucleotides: TGCAGTGCGAATCCTGGACAGGTCGACACCGGGGAGCTGTTTTTT. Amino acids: CSANPGQVDTGELFF.